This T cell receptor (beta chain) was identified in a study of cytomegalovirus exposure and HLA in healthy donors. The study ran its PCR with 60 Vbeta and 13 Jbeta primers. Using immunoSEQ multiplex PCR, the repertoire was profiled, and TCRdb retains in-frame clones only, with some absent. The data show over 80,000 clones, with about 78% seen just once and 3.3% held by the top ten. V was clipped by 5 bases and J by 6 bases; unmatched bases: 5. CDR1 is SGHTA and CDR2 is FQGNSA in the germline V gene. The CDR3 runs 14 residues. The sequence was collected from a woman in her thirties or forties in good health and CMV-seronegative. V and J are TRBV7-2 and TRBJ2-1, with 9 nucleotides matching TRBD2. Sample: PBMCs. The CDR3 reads CASSVGLAGNEQFF. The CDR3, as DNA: TGTGCCAGCAGCGTGGGACTAGCAGGCAATGAGCAGTTCTTC.